This TCR beta chain derives from a study of vaccination and CD4 T cells after COVID-19. At the level of the study: Recovered-phase convalescent patients showed SARS-CoV-2 positivity by nasal swab PCR; eight to ten were mild, one severe.

This CDR3 region has 13 residues. Germline values: CDR1 SGHNT, CDR2 YENEEA. Trimming left V 4 bases short and J 5 bases short, with 9 bases between. Cultured CD4+ T-cell DNA underwent Oncomine TCR Beta short-read sequencing. In TCRdb, the PCR reads were re-called with MiXCR into one record per CDR3 protein. Among 15,000 to 20,000 distinct CDR3 sequences listed, roughly 46% were seen once. Worth noting for this clonotype: What it binds is not known.

Described treatment: roughly 10-day PBMC culture with coronavirus spike peptide pools or control peptides (ViraFEST assay). Each well received 2 million to 2.5 million PBMCs, cultured with 7.5 to 10 IU/ml IL-2 and 9 to 10 ug/ml peptide pools. Study results and caveats: Convalescent patients were relatively few, and early post-infection timepoints were missing.

The genes are TRBV11-3 and TRBJ2-1; D ambiguous. This sequence was found in a human donor who had recovered from COVID-19. Sequenced input: CD4+ T cells from blood, cultured in vitro. This chain's CDR3 is CASSWKPNNEQFF. The CDR3 DNA follows: TGTGCCAGCAGCTGGAAGCCGAACAATGAGCAGTTCTTC.